Listed below are T cell receptor beta chains from one sample, sequenced in a study of blood T cell repertoires in COVID-19. This table comes from immunoSEQ multiplex PCR, and its TCRdb copy is limited to in-frame clones, with some not included. The repertoire includes some 69,000 clones, roughly 85% of them detected once, and 1.8% sits in the top ten. Sequencing was carried out using peripheral blood. The receptors shown here come from a woman in her sixties or seventies with acute or convalescent COVID-19. CDR3s include the opening cysteine and the closing phenylalanine or tryptophan. D genes are given only for firm matches. The size entry is marked missing in some rows and otherwise reads once, few, many or a size class.

>TRBJ1-2|.|18|TRBV7-9|.
TGTGCCAGCAGCTTAACGGATTCGTCGGCGGTAGCTAACTATGGCTACACCTTC
CASSLTDSSAVANYGYTF
>TRBJ1-1|TRBD1|15|TRBV6-5|.
TGTGCCAGCAGTCGCATAGACAGGGGGCGATCTGAAGCTTTCTTT
CASSRIDRGRSEAFF
>TRBJ2-6|.|15|TRBV5-4|.
TGTGCCAGCAGCTTGGTCTCGGCTGGGGCCAACGTCCTGACTTTC
CASSLVSAGANVLTF
>TRBJ1-4|TRBD1|14|TRBV7-9|.
TGTGCCAGCAGTACAGGGGCAGTCGGTGAAAAACTGTTTTTT
CASSTGAVGEKLFF
>TRBJ2-3|TRBD1|15|TRBV6-5|.
TGTGCCAGCAGGAAAGGGACAGGAGGCACAGATACGCAGTATTTT
CASRKGTGGTDTQYF
>TRBJ2-7|.|13|TRBV27|.
TGTGCCAGCAGTTTAGGCCCCGCCTACGAGCAGTACTTC
CASSLGPAYEQYF
>TRBJ2-1|TRBD2|15|TRBV5-4|.
TGTGCCAGCAGCTTGGCTAGCGGGAGCTACAATGAGCAGTTCTTC
CASSLASGSYNEQFF
>TRBJ2-7|.|10|TRBV13|.
TGTGCCAGCAGCTTTAACGAGCAGTACTTC
CASSFNEQYF
>TRBJ2-7|TRBD2|14|TRBV7-2|.
TGTGCCAGCAGCTTTAGCGGGGGGCCCTACGAGCAGTACTTC
CASSFSGGPYEQYF
>TRBJ2-7|TRBD2|15|TRBV2|.
TGTGCCAGCACACTAGCGGGAGCAGGGCCGTCCGAGCAGTACTTC
CASTLAGAGPSEQYF
>TRBJ1-2|.|17|TRBV5-1|.
TGCGCCAGCAGCTTGACGGGGTACAGGGATAATAACTATGGCTACACCTTC
CASSLTGYRDNNYGYTF
>TRBJ1-1|TRBD1|15|TRBV7-9|.
TGTGCCAGCAGCTTCACAGGGGAACGGAACACTGAAGCTTTCTTT
CASSFTGERNTEAFF
>TRBJ2-3|.|15|TRBV7-7|.
TGTGCCAGCAGCCAGGGGCGGACTAGCACAGATACGCAGTATTTT
CASSQGRTSTDTQYF
>TRBJ1-2|.|12|TRBV6-5|.
TGTGCCAGCAGTCCCGGGACACACACCCAGAACTTC
CASSPGTHTQNF
>TRBJ2-5|.|13|TRBV10-2|once
TGCGCCAGCAGTACCGGGAGATTAGAGACCCAGTACTTC
CASSTGRLETQYF
>TRBJ2-2|TRBD2|20|TRBV12-5|.
TGTGCTAGTGGTTTGGTATTTGGTACTAGCGGGAGGACGAACACCGGGGAGCTGTTTTTT
CASGLVFGTSGRTNTGELFF
>TRBJ1-1|.|15|TRBV6-1|.
TGTGCCAGCAGTGAATGGGGGGATTCGTCAGCCGAAGCTTTCTTT
CASSEWGDSSAEAFF
>TRBJ1-1|TRBD1|18|TRBV9|.
TGTGCCAGCAGCGTACTTGACAGGGGGCAATCGGATCTCACTGAAGCTTTCTTT
CASSVLDRGQSDLTEAFF
>TRBJ1-3|.|14|TRBV11-1|once
TGTGCCAGCAGCACGGGACACTCTGGAAATACCATATATTTT
CASSTGHSGNTIYF
>TRBJ2-7|.|18|TRBV24-1|.
TGTGCCACCAGTGATTTGAGGAGTGGTGGAGACTGCTCCTACGAGCAGTACTTC
CATSDLRSGGDCSYEQYF
>TRBJ1-1|TRBD1|14|TRBV9|.
TGTGCCAGCAGCGTAGACTCGACAGGGGTCAGGGCTTTCTTT
CASSVDSTGVRAFF
>TRBJ1-1|TRBD1|14|TRBV15|few
TGTGCCACCAGCGCGGACAGGGCCAGCACTGAAGCTTTCTTT
CATSADRASTEAFF
>TRBJ2-7|TRBD1|17|TRBV6-6|.
TGTGCCAGCAGTCGGGACAGTGGCCTGCCGAGCTCCTACGAGCAGTACTTC
CASSRDSGLPSSYEQYF
>TRBJ1-1|TRBD1|14|TRBV5-1|once
TGCGCCAGCAGCCCCGAACCTGACAGGGGGGAGGCTTTCTTT
CASSPEPDRGEAFF
>TRBJ2-5|.|15|TRBV5-1|.
TGCGCCAGCAGCTTGGCCGATGTCTTTAGAGAGACCCAGTACTTC
CASSLADVFRETQYF
>TRBJ2-7|.|15|TRBV4-1|.
TGCGCCAGCAGCCAAGATCTCAGGGGACCCTACGAGCAGTACTTC
CASSQDLRGPYEQYF
>TRBJ1-4|TRBD1|14|TRBV19|.
TGTGCCAGTAGTAACAGGGGGCTGGAAGAAAAACTGTTTTTT
CASSNRGLEEKLFF
>TRBJ1-1|.|12|TRBV9|.
TGTGCCAGCAGCAGCTCGGGCACTGAAGCTTTCTTT
CASSSSGTEAFF
>TRBJ1-5|.|16|TRBV7-2|.
TGTGCCAGCAGCTTAGGTCAGGGTGTCGGAAATCAGCCCCAGCATTTT
CASSLGQGVGNQPQHF
>TRBJ2-3|TRBD2|15|TRBV28|.
TGTGCCAGCACAGCGGGAGGTTTTAGCACAGATACGCAGTATTTT
CASTAGGFSTDTQYF
>TRBJ1-1|TRBD1|16|TRBV5-1|.
TGCGCCAGCAGCAAGGGACAGGGGGGGATGAACACTGAAGCTTTCTTT
CASSKGQGGMNTEAFF
>TRBJ1-4|.|14|TRBV14|.
TGTGCCAGCAGCCGGTCAGGATATAATGAAAAACTGTTTTTT
CASSRSGYNEKLFF